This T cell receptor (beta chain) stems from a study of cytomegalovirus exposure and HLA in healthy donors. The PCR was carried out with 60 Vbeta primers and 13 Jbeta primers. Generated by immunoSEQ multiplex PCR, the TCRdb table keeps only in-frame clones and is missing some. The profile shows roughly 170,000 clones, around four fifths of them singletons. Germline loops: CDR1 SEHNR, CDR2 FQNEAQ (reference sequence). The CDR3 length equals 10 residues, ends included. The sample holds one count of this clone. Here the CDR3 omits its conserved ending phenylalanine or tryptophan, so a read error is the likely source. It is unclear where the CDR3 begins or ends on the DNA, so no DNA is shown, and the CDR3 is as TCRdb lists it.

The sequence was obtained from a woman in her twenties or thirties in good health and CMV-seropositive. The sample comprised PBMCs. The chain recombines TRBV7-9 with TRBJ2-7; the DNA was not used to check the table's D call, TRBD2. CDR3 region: CASSFGRKRD.